This T cell receptor beta chain was captured by sequencing in a study of PD-1 blockade in classical Hodgkin lymphoma. Study-wide points: It was among complete responders that baseline diversity resembled that of newly diagnosed patients. Repertoire differences have undefined causes, possibly disease activity or prior therapy. Patients were excluded if nivolumab began under 1 year after ASCT (the autologous transplant). Whereas CD4+ TCR diversity had risen significantly by C4D1, CD8+ TCR diversity had not.

Time point meaning: cycle 4 day 1 (C4D1), after around six weeks of nivolumab. After autologous stem cell transplantation all patients relapsed, and prior brentuximab vedotin exposure differed between cohorts. Profiling relied on immunoSEQ multiplex PCR, and the TCRdb table lists in-frame clones only, not all of them. The sample holds about 19,000 clones, 70% to 85% seen once. The CDR3 sequence is 17 residues long. The ends lost 5 bases at V and 1 base at J; junction bases unmatched: 11. Per the germline V gene, CDR1 is SGHAT and CDR2 is FQNNGV. Worth noting for this clone: The antigen remains undetermined.

Sequencing was performed on peripheral blood mononuclear cells (PBMCs), taken before the fourth cycle of nivolumab. The receptor was derived from a human donor with classical Hodgkin lymphoma. V is TRBV11-2 and J is TRBJ2-7; TRBD2 matches at 10 bases. Written as DNA, the CDR3 is TGTGCCAGCAGCGTAACGGCCGGGACTAGCGATTCCTACGAGCAGTACTTC. This translates into CASSVTAGTSDSYEQYF.